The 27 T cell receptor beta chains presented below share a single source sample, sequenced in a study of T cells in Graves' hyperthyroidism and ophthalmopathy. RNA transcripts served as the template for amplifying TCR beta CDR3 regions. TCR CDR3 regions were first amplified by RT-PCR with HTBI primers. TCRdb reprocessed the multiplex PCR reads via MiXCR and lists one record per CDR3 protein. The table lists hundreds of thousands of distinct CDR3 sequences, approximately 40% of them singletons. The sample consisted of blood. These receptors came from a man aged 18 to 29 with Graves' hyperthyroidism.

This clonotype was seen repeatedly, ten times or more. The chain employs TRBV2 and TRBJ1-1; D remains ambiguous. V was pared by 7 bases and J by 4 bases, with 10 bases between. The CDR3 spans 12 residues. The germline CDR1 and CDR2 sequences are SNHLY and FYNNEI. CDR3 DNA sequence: TGTGCCAGCACGGGGATAGGCACTGAAGCTTTCTTT. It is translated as CASTGIGTEAFF.

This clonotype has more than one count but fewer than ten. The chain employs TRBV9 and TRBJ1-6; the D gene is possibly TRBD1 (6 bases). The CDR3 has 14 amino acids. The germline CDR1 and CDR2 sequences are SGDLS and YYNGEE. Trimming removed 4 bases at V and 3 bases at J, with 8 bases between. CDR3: CASSWTVYNSPLHF. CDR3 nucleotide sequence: TGTGCCAGCAGCTGGACAGTCTATAATTCACCCCTCCACTTT. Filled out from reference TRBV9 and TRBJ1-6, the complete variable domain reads DSGVTQTPKHLITATGQRVTLRCSPRSGDLSVYWYQQSLDQGLQFLIQYYNGEERAKGNILERFSAQQFPDLHSELNLSSLELGDSALYFCASSWTVYNSPLHFGNGTRLTVT.

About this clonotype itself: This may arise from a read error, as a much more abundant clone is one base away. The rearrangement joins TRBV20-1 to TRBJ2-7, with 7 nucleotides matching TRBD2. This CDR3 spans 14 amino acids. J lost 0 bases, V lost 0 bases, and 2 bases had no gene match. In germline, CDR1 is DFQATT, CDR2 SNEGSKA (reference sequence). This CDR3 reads CSARDGGSSYEQYF. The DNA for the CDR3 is TGCAGTGCTAGAGATGGCGGGAGCTCCTACGAGCAGTACTTC.

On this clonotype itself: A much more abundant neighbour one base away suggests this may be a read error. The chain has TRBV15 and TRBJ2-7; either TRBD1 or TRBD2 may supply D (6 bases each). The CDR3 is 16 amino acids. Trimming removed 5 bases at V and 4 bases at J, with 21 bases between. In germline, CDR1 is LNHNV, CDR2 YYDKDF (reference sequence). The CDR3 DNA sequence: TGTGCCACCAGCCTAGGCGGGGCAGGGGAACGGTACGAGCAGTACTTC. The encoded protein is CATSLGGAGERYEQYF. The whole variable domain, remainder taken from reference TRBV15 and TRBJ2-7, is DAMVIQNPRYQVTQFGKPVTLSCSQTLNHNVMYWYQQKSSQAPKLLFHYYDKDFNNEADTPDNFQSRRPNTSFCFLDIRSPGLGDTAMYLCATSLGGAGERYEQYFGPGTRLTVT.

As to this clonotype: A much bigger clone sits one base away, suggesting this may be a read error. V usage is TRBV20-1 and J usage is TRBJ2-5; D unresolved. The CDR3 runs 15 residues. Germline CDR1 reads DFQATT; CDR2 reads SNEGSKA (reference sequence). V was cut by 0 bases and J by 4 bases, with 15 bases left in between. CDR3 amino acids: CSARDGARSRETQYF. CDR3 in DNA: TGCAGTGCTAGAGATGGAGCGCGGTCACGAGAGACCCAGTACTTC.

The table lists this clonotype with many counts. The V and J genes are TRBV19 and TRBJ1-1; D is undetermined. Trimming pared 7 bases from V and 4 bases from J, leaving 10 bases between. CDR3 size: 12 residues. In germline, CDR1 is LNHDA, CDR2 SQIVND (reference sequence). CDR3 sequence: CASNLGSTEAFF. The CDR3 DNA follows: TGTGCCAGTAATTTAGGCAGCACTGAAGCTTTCTTT.

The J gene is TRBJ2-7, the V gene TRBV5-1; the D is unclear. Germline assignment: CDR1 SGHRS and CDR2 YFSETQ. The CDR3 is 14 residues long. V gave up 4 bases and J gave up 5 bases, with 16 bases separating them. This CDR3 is CASSQDSSTNEQYF. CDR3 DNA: TGCGCCAGCAGCCAAGATAGTAGCACTAACGAGCAGTACTTC.

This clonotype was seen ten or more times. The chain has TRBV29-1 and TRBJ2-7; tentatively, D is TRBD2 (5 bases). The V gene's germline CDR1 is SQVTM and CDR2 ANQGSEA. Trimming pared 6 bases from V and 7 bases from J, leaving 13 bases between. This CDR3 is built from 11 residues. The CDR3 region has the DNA TGCAGCGTACAACGGGGTGTAGAGCAGTACTTC. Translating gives CSVQRGVEQYF.

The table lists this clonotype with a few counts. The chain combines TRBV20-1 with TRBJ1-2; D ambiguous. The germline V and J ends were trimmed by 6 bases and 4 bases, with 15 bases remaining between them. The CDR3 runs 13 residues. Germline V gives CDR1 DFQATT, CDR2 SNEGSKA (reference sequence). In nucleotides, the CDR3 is TGCAGTGCCGATGACCGGGTGGGCTATGGCTACACCTTC. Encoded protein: CSADDRVGYGYTF.

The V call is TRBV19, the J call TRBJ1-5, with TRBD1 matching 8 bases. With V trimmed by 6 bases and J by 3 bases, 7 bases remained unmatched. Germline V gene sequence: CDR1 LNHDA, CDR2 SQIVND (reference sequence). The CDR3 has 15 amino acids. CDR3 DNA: TGTGCCAGTAGGGTCCCGGACAGGGCCAATCAGCCCCAGCATTTT. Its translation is CASRVPDRANQPQHF. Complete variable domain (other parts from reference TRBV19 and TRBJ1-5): DGGITQSPKYLFRKEGQNVTLSCEQNLNHDAMYWYRQDPGQGLRLIYYSQIVNDFQKGDIAEGYSVSREKKESFPLTVTSAQKNPTAFYLCASRVPDRANQPQHFGDGTRLSIL.

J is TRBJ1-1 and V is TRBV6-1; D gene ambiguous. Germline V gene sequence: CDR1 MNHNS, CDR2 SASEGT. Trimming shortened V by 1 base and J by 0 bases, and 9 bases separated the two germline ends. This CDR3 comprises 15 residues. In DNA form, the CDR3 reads TGTGCCAGCAGTGAAGGGCCGGGCATGAACACTGAAGCTTTCTTT. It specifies CASSEGPGMNTEAFF.

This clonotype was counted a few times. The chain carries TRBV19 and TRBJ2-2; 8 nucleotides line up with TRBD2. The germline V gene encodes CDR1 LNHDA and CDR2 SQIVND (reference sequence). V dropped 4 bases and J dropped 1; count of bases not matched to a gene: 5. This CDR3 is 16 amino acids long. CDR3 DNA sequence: TGTGCCAGTAGTACTCCTAGCGGGTGGAACACCGGGGAGCTGTTTTTT. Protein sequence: CASSTPSGWNTGELFF.

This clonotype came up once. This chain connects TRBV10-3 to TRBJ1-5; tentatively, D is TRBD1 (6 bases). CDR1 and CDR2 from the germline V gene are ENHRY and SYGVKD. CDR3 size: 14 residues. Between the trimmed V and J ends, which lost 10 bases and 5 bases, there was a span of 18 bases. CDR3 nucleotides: TGTGCCAGAACCTCCCCCGGACAGTATCAGCCCCAGCATTTT. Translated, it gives CARTSPGQYQPQHF.

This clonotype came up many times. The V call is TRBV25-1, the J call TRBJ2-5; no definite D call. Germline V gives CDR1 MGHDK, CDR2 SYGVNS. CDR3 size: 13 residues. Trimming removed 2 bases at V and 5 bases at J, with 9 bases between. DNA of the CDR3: TGTGCCAGCAGTGAAGATGGTTGGGAGACCCAGTACTTC. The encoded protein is CASSEDGWETQYF.

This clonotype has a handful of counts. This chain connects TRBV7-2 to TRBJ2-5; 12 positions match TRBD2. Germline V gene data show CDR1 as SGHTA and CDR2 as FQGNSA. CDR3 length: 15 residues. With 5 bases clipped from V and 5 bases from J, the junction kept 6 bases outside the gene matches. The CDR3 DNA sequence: TGTGCCAGCAGCCAAGAGACTAGCGGGAGTGAGACCCAGTACTTC. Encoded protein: CASSQETSGSETQYF.

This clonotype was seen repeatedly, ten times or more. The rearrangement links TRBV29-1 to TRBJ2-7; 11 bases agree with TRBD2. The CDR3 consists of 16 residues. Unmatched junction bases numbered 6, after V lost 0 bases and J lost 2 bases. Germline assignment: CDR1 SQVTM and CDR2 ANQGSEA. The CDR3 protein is CSVEDPSGGRPYEQYF. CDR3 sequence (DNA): TGCAGCGTTGAAGATCCTAGCGGGGGGCGCCCCTACGAGCAGTACTTC.

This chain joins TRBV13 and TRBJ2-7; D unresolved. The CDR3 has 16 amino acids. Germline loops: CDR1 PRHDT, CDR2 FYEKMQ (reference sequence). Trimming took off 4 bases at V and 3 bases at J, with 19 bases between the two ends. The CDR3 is CASSSGAPSVHYEQYF. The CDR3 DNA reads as TGTGCCAGCAGCTCCGGTGCCCCCAGCGTCCACTACGAGCAGTACTTC.

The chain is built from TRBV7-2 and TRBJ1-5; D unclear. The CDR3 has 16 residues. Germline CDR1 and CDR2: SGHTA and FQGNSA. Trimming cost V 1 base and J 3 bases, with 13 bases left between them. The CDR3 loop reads CASSLVVGGVNQPQHF. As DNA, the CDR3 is TGTGCCAGCAGCTTAGTGGTGGGAGGTGTCAATCAGCCCCAGCATTTT.

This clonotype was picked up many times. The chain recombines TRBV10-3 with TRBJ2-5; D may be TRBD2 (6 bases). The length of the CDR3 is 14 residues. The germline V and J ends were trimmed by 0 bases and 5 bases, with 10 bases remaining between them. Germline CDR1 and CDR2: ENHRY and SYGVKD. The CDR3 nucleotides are TGTGCCATCAGTGAGTCGTTCGGGGGTGAGACCCAGTACTTC. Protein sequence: CAISESFGGETQYF.

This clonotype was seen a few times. Here the CDR3 DNA reads TGTGCCAGCAGCTTTTCGCAGACAGAGACCCAGTACTTC. Its translation is CASSFSQTETQYF. V usage is TRBV11-2 and J usage is TRBJ2-5, with D uncertain. Germline V gene lookup returns CDR1 SGHAT and CDR2 FQNNGV. The CDR3 is 13 residues long. V lost 3 bases and J 4 bases, leaving 9 bases between the germline ends.

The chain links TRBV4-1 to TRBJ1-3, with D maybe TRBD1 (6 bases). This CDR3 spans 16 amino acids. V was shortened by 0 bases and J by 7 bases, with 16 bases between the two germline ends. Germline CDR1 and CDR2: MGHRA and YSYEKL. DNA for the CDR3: TGCGCCAGCAGCCAAGAAGGGCCCCGAACAGGGAACACCATATATTTT. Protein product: CASSQEGPRTGNTIYF.

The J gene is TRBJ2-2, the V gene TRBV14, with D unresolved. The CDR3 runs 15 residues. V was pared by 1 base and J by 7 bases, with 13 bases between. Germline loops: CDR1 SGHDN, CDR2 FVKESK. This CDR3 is CASSQGDSRVGELFF. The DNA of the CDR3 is TGTGCCAGCAGCCAAGGCGATAGCCGGGTCGGGGAGCTGTTTTTT.

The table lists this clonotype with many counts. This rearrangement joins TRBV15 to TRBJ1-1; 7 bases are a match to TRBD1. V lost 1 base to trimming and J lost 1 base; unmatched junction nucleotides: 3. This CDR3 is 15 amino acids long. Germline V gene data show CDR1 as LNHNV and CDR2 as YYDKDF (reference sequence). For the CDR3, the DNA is TGTGCCACCAGCAGAGGACAGGGCAAGAACACTGAAGCTTTCTTT. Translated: CATSRGQGKNTEAFF.

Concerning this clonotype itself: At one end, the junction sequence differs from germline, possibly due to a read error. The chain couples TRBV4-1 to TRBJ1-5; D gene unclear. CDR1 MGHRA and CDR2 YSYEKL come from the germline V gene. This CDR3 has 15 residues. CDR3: CASSLEGPQDQPKHF. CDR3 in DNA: TGCGCCAGCAGCCTGGAAGGGCCGCAGGATCAGCCCAAGCATTTT.

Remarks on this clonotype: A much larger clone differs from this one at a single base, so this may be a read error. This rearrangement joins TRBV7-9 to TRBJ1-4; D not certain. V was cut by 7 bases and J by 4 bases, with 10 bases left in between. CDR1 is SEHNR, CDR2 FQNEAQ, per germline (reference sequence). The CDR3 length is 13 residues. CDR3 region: CASTDTLNEKLFF. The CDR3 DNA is TGTGCCAGCACAGATACCCTTAATGAAAAACTGTTTTTT.

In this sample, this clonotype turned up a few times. The CDR3 coding sequence is TGTGCCAGCAGTGAAGGCGCGGCGAGCTCCTACGAGCAGTACTTC. Translation gives CASSEGAASSYEQYF. This rearrangement joins TRBV2 to TRBJ2-7; D call uncertain. V was clipped by 1 base and J by 0 bases, with 10 bases between them. This CDR3 comprises 15 residues. The germline V gene encodes CDR1 SNHLY and CDR2 FYNNEI.

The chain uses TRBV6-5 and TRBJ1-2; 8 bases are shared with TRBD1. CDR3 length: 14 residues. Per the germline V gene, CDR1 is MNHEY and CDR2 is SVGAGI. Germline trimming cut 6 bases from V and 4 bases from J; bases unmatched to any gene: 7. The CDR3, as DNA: TGTGCCAGCAGAGGGACAGGCCGGATCTATGGCTACACCTTC. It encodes CASRGTGRIYGYTF.